This entry describes one TCR beta chain. This clone was seen only a few times. Its recognized antigen is unknown. Per-base qualities were not stored, and no clone one base away is much larger. The data stem from a study of CD8+ T cells in alopecia areata (dated by TCRdb to the late 2010s). General notes on the study: Treated patients were enrolled in an open-label pilot trial of oral tofacitinib at 5 to 10 mg twice daily for moderate-to-severe alopecia areata. Disease severity in treated patients was measured with the SALT score, which quantifies the percentage of affected scalp surface area. High-throughput TCRbeta sequencing was used to examine T cell clonal expansion in alopecia areata in both the C3H/HeJ mouse model and human patients. Human TCRbeta sequencing covered scalp tissue and sorted CD4+ and CD8+ peripheral blood T cells from patchy and totalis/universalis alopecia areata patients and healthy controls. Scalp clonality was compared across normal scalp (n=4), patchy alopecia areata scalp (n=8), and alopecia totalis/universalis scalp (n=8). Patients received tofacitinib for 6 to 18 months and were then followed off drug for 6 months to check for delayed response and recurrence. Tofacitinib-treated patients had biopsies at baseline and at 4 and 24 weeks of treatment, with a later scalp biopsy in several patients. RNA was obtained with the PAXgene miRNA kit for fixed scalp, the miRNeasy kit for PBMCs, and the RNeasy kit for mouse skin. Amplification of TCRbeta CDR3 regions was done by immunoSEQ multiplex PCR using 35 Vbeta forward primers and 13 Jbeta reverse primers. Summary of the overall study and its limitations: Scalp clonality and the number of expanded CD8+ clones among the top 100 scalp clones were significantly decreased by tofacitinib. Lesional scalp, especially in alopecia totalis/universalis, showed higher clonality and more expanded CD8+ clones than normal scalp, suggesting antigenic drive. The treated cohort was small, with a single nonresponder, so links between baseline CD8+ expansion and response need larger studies. Shared TCR sequences between patients were less evident than in mice, which may be partly attributable to HLA diversity in the patient population. During tofacitinib treatment, many expanded lesional clones stuck around in both scalp and blood, and this persistence may partly explain why relapse happens after treatment is stopped. Unlike mouse skin, which is dominated by gammadelta T cells, normal human skin has resident alphabeta T cells that are also sequenced, and this complicates analysis of the scalp TCR repertoire.

Libraries were prepared through the immunoSEQ multiplex PCR assay. RNA was extracted from all samples and reverse transcribed into cDNA, which served as template for TCR sequencing. First-strand cDNA was synthesized using SuperScript III with a 2:1 mix of oligo-dT and random hexamers. Amplification bias was assessed with a synthetic immune receptor repertoire, and residual bias was removed computationally. The authors' analysis ran thus. Raw reads were preprocessed to remove errors, and CDR3 was defined by IMGT conventions from the conserved cysteine to phenylalanine. Clonality was computed by normalizing Shannon entropy by log2 of the number of productive unique TCRs and subtracting the result from 1. CD4 or CD8 identity of scalp clones was inferred by cross-referencing scalp TCRbeta sequences with sorted blood CD4 and CD8 repertoires. TCRdb mirrors the immuneACCESS table, restricted to in-frame sequences. Some clones are absent from its copies; in checked studies, under half trace to an unresolved V gene, and the reason for the others is unknown. Clone size and V and J calls were adopted from that table, with D and trimming inferred from the DNA. This sample comprises some 220,000 clones, about 50% of them detected only once. Roughly 1.5% of the sample is held by the ten biggest clonotypes.

Compared with germline, V lacks 4 bases and J lacks 2 bases; bases without a gene match: 12. CDR1 and CDR2 were assigned from the germline V gene (reference sequence) as LNHDA and SQIVND. CDR3 length: 17 amino acids, cysteine to phenylalanine. The only DNA kept is the CDR3, 51 bases in frame from the first base. This specimen's time point label, interpreted: about 4 weeks on oral tofacitinib. Interpreted using the paper, the treatment or condition label stands for: oral pan-JAK inhibitor, 5-10 mg twice daily. Peripheral blood and lesional scalp punch biopsies were obtained from patients with alopecia areata. PBMCs were separated by density centrifugation and stained for CD3, CD4 and CD8, after which CD4+ and CD8+ T cells were sorted on a FACSAria.

This clonotype originated in a human donor with alopecia areata. Here the sequenced sample was CD4+ T cells sorted from blood, taken at week 4, from a patient treated with tofacitinib. The chain links TRBV19 with TRBJ1-2, and TRBD1 aligns with 8 junction nucleotides. The CDR3 region: CASSSPGQGDINYGYTF. The DNA sequence is as follows: TGTGCCAGTAGTAGTCCCGGACAGGGCGATATAAACTATGGCTACACCTTC.